Each of the 14 T cell receptor beta chains below was sequenced from the same sample in a study of CD8 T cells in Susac syndrome. With random hexamers, reverse transcription was performed on roughly 0.45 to 1 ug of RNA. TCRdb called the immunoSEQ multiplex PCR reads again in MiXCR, with one record for every CDR3 protein. Of about 80,000 distinct CDR3 sequences in the sample, about 93% were seen once. Material: CD8+ T cells from PBMCs. These receptors all come from a human donor in good health.

This clonotype was detected only once. The chain uses TRBV3-1 and TRBJ2-6; D possibly corresponds to TRBD1 (6 bases). CDR1 is LGHDT, CDR2 YNNKEL, per germline (reference sequence). The CDR3 contains 19 residues. V lost 4 bases and J lost 2, with 21 bases in between. The CDR3 nucleotides read TGTGCCAGCAGCCGCAGGGCCGGGACACAGGCGGCTGGGGCCAACGTCCTGACTTTC. Its translation is CASSRRAGTQAAGANVLTF.

This rearrangement joins TRBV19 to TRBJ2-1; no clear D gene. With 3 bases removed from V and 4 bases from J, the gap between germline ends came to 7 bases. The CDR3 contains 13 residues. CDR1 is LNHDA, CDR2 SQIVND, per germline (reference sequence). CDR3 nucleotides: TGTGCCAGTAGTATGGCCGGGTACAATGAGCAGTTCTTC. This codes for CASSMAGYNEQFF.

The rearrangement links TRBV5-6 to TRBJ2-3; TRBD2 matches at 7 bases. The J segment lost 2 bases and the V segment lost 6 bases, leaving 6 bases of the junction unmatched. The CDR3 runs to 14 residues. Germline V gives CDR1 SGHDT, CDR2 YYEEEE. CDR3 in amino acids: CASIAGVTTDTQYF. CDR3 DNA sequence: TGTGCCAGCATTGCGGGGGTAACCACAGATACGCAGTATTTT.

Here the CDR3 reads CASSLRGNGYTF. The CDR3 coding sequence is TGTGCCAGCAGTTTGAGAGGGAACGGCTACACCTTC. V is TRBV27 and J is TRBJ1-2; D is uncertain. The CDR3 is 12 amino acids. From germline, CDR1 is MNHEY and CDR2 SMNVEV (reference sequence). V gave up 3 bases and J gave up 8 bases, with 10 bases separating them.

This clonotype was counted once. The V call is TRBV29-1, the J call TRBJ1-2; TRBD1 might be the D (5 bases). Per germline, CDR1 SQVTM and CDR2 ANQGSEA. The length of the CDR3 is 12 residues. The V and J ends lost 3 bases and 5 bases respectively, with 10 bases between them. The CDR3 sequence is CSVDTRQYGYTF. The CDR3 DNA sequence: TGCAGCGTTGACACCAGACAGTATGGCTACACCTTC.

The chain joins TRBV3-1 to TRBJ2-3; D gene uncertain. The CDR3 is 18 amino acids. V gave up 1 base and J gave up 4 bases, with 21 bases separating them. The germline V gene has CDR1 LGHDT and CDR2 YNNKEL (reference sequence). In DNA form, the CDR3 reads TGTGCCAGCAGCCAAGGGACGGGCCACGACCCTCTATCAGATACGCAGTATTTT. Its translation: CASSQGTGHDPLSDTQYF.

The chain combines TRBV19 with TRBJ2-1; D possibly corresponds to TRBD2 (6 bases). Looked up from germline, CDR1 is LNHDA and CDR2 is SQIVND (reference sequence). CDR3 length: 14 amino acids. Trimming took off 4 bases at V and 9 bases at J, with 16 bases between the two ends. The chain's CDR3 is CASSSLEGAGEQFF. The DNA of the CDR3 is TGTGCCAGTAGTAGTTTGGAGGGAGCTGGTGAGCAGTTCTTC.

The chain joins TRBV7-9 to TRBJ1-5; TRBD1 is a possible D gene (5 bases). The V gene's germline CDR1 is SEHNR and CDR2 FQNEAQ (reference sequence). The CDR3 runs to 16 residues. The V and J ends lost 0 bases and 6 bases respectively, with 15 bases between them. CDR3 protein: CASSLAGTFGGQPQHF. As DNA, the CDR3 is TGTGCCAGCAGCTTAGCGGGGACCTTTGGGGGTCAGCCCCAGCATTTT.

The J gene is TRBJ1-5, the V gene TRBV27; D not certain. The CDR3 contains 12 residues. Germline CDR1 MNHEY, CDR2 SMNVEV (reference sequence). The V end lost 8 bases, the J end lost 1 base, and 6 bases lay between the germline ends. The CDR3 loop is CASGRSNQPQHF. The CDR3 nucleotides read TGTGCCAGCGGGCGGAGCAATCAGCCCCAGCATTTT.

V and J are TRBV11-2 and TRBJ2-7; D not resolved. This CDR3 contains 11 residues. Germline V CDR1 and CDR2: SGHAT, FQNNGV. V shed 6 bases and J shed 2 bases, with 5 bases lying between them. In DNA form, the CDR3 reads TGTGCCAGCAGAGACACCTACGAGCAGTACTTC. Residues: CASRDTYEQYF. Using reference TRBV11-2 and TRBJ2-7 for the parts outside the CDR3, the full variable domain is EAGVAQSPRYKIIEKRQSVAFWCNPISGHATLYWYQQILGQGPKLLIQFQNNGVVDDSQLPKDRFSAERLKGVDSTLKIQPAKLEDSAVYLCASRDTYEQYFGPGTRLTVT.

The chain uses TRBV7-8 and TRBJ2-1; no definite D call. Germline V gene sequence: CDR1 SGHVS, CDR2 FQNEAQ. Trimming shortened V by 0 bases and J by 5 bases, and 20 bases separated the two germline ends. The CDR3 covers 18 residues. The CDR3 DNA reads TGTGCCAGCAGCTTAGCCCAAGGTCTTATTACTGCCCACAATGAGCAGTTCTTC. Translation: CASSLAQGLITAHNEQFF.

The rearrangement links TRBV27 to TRBJ2-3, with 7 bases aligning to TRBD2. The CDR3 consists of 16 residues. CDR1 is MNHEY, CDR2 SMNVEV, per germline (reference sequence). With 2 bases clipped from V and 0 bases from J, the junction kept 5 bases outside the gene matches. In nucleotides, the CDR3 is TGTGCCAGCAGTTTACTGGCGGGAGCCAGCACAGATACGCAGTATTTT. This codes for CASSLLAGASTDTQYF.

A single count supports this clonotype. The J gene is TRBJ2-1, the V gene TRBV7-9; weak D call: TRBD2 (5 bases). V lost 2 bases and J 1 base, leaving 21 bases between the germline ends. The CDR3 contains 19 residues. The V gene's germline CDR1 is SEHNR and CDR2 FQNEAQ (reference sequence). CDR3 sequence reads: CASSLISLAAANSYNEQFF. CDR3 nucleotide sequence: TGTGCCAGCAGCTTAATCTCCCTAGCCGCGGCAAATTCCTACAATGAGCAGTTCTTC.

The rearrangement uses TRBV29-1 and TRBJ2-3; no reliable D call. Germline V gene sequence: CDR1 SQVTM, CDR2 ANQGSEA. The germline V and J ends were trimmed by 2 bases and 0 bases, with 12 bases remaining between them. The CDR3 consists of 15 residues. The CDR3 reads CSVESGEASTDTQYF. In nucleotides, the CDR3 is TGCAGCGTTGAATCCGGTGAAGCTAGCACAGATACGCAGTATTTT.